A selection of T cell receptor beta chains follows, all from one sample in a study of cytomegalovirus exposure and HLA in healthy donors. Profiling relied on immunoSEQ multiplex PCR, and the TCRdb table lists in-frame clones only, not all of them. The table includes around 120,000 clones, around three quarters detected once. The material sequenced was PBMCs. Source of these receptors: a woman in her thirties or forties in good health and CMV-seropositive. CDR3s include the opening cysteine and the closing phenylalanine or tryptophan. A D gene is named only where the DNA matches it firmly. Clone size is given for some rows only: seen once, a few or many times, or a class if the clone is expanded.

TRBJ1-6,TRBV7-9,TRBD1,NA,TGTGCCAGCAGCCCGGGGGACAGAGAAAGTTCACCCCTCCACTTT,CASSPGDRESSPLHF
TRBJ2-5,TRBV29-1,NA,NA,TGCTCCGCAGTCCAGTGGGCAGAGACCCAGTACTTC,CSAVQWAETQYF
TRBJ2-7,TRBV5-6,NA,NA,TGTGCCAGCAGCATACTAGCGGCAGGGGGGTACGAGCAGTACTTC,CASSILAAGGYEQYF
TRBJ2-7,TRBV9,TRBD1,NA,TGTGCCAGCAGCGAGACAGGGACAGGGCTGCACGAGCAGTACTTC,CASSETGTGLHEQYF
TRBJ2-2,TRBV5-4,TRBD2,NA,TGTGCCAGCAGCCGGACTAGCGTGAACACCGGGGAGCTGTTTTTT,CASSRTSVNTGELFF
TRBJ1-1,TRBV19,NA,few,TGTGCCAGTAGTTGGGGGGGCCGTAGCACTGAAGCTTTCTTT,CASSWGGRSTEAFF
TRBJ2-7,TRBV9,TRBD1,NA,TGTGCCAGCGGGGACAGTCCGTACGAGCAGTACTTC,CASGDSPYEQYF
TRBJ2-5,TRBV2,TRBD1,NA,TGTGCCAGCAGTAGGGACAGGGGGCGAGAGACCCAATACTTC,CASSRDRGRETQYF
TRBJ1-6,TRBV4-3,NA,NA,TGCGCCAGCAGCCAAGATCCGGGGGGCTCCTATAATTCACCCCTCCACTTT,CASSQDPGGSYNSPLHF
TRBJ1-2,TRBV5-4,TRBD1,NA,TGTGCCAGCATCCAGGACAGGGTAGACTATGGCTACACCTTC,CASIQDRVDYGYTF
TRBJ2-7,TRBV18,NA,NA,TGTGCCAGCTCACCCCCTGGGAGCTACGAGCAGTACTTC,CASSPPGSYEQYF
TRBJ2-5,TRBV2,TRBD2,NA,TGTGCCAGCAGCCGGAGAGCGGGACAAGAGACCCAGTACTTC,CASSRRAGQETQYF
TRBJ1-5,TRBV5-1,NA,NA,TGCGCCAGCAGCTTGGGGCTAGCAGGACGCAATCAGCCCCAGCATTTT,CASSLGLAGRNQPQHF
TRBJ2-5,TRBV6-5,NA,NA,TGTGCCAGCAAGAATCGGGAGACCCAGTACTTC,CASKNRETQYF
TRBJ2-3,TRBV5-1,TRBD1,NA,TGCGCCAGCAGCTTGGGGGGTTGGGACCCGACAGGGTTGGCAGATACGCAGTATTTT,CASSLGGWDPTGLADTQYF
TRBJ1-6,TRBV6-1,TRBD1,few,TGTGCCAGCAGAGAAGAGGGGGCCAATTCACCCCTCCACTTT,CASREEGANSPLHF
TRBJ2-3,TRBV7-2,NA,NA,TGTGCCAGCAGCTTAGAGCCAAGCACAGATACGCAGTATTTT,CASSLEPSTDTQYF
TRBJ1-1,TRBV19,TRBD1,NA,TGTGCCAGCAGTCAGGGGGTCGGGACGACTGAAGCTTTCTTT,CASSQGVGTTEAFF
TRBJ1-5,TRBV6-5,NA,NA,TGTGCCAGCAGCCCCGTAGGGGGTGGCAATCAGCCCCAGCATTTT,CASSPVGGGNQPQHF
TRBJ1-1,TRBV7-6,TRBD1,NA,TGTGCCAGCAGCTTAGAAGGGGGCGCAGGCTCTGGGAACACTGAAGCTTTCTTT,CASSLEGGAGSGNTEAFF
TRBJ2-7,TRBV21-1,NA,NA,TGTGCCAGCAGCTACTCCCGGACTAGCGGGGGGACCTCCTACGAGCAGTACTTC,CASSYSRTSGGTSYEQYF
TRBJ2-3,TRBV11-2,TRBD2,NA,TGTGCCAGCAGCCCTGGGACTAACACAGATACGCAGTATTTT,CASSPGTNTDTQYF
TRBJ1-5,TRBV19,NA,NA,TGTGCCAGTAGTATAAAATCCGGTCATAGCAATCAGCCCCAGCATTTT,CASSIKSGHSNQPQHF
TRBJ2-1,TRBV27,NA,NA,TGTGCCAGCTCCACAGGTCCACCCAATGAGCAGTTCTTC,CASSTGPPNEQFF
TRBJ1-2,TRBV30,NA,NA,TGTGCCTGGAGTGTTACGTTCGGTGGAACAGCATTTAATGGCTACACTTTC,CAWSVTFGGTAFNGYTF
TRBJ2-3,TRBV9,TRBD2,once,TGTGCCAGCAGTCCACTAGCGTTCGAGACGCAGTATTTT,CASSPLAFETQYF
TRBJ2-1,TRBV10-3,TRBD2,NA,TGTGCCATCACATCAACTAGCGGGGCTAACAATGAGCAGTTCTTC,CAITSTSGANNEQFF
TRBJ2-2,TRBV2,NA,NA,TGTGCCAGCAGTGGTATTCGGGGCACCAACACCGGGGGGCTGTTTTTT,CASSGIRGTNTGGLFF
TRBJ1-1,TRBV7-8,NA,few,TGTGCCAGCAGCTTAGGAAGGCAGGGAAACACTGAAGCTTTCTTT,CASSLGRQGNTEAFF
TRBJ1-1,TRBV18,NA,once,TGTGCCAGCTCACCAGACAGGAACGCTGAAGCTTTCTTT,CASSPDRNAEAFF
TRBJ2-7,TRBV5-6,NA,NA,TGTGCCAGCAGCCGCCGGGACACCCCCACCTACGAGCAGTACTTC,CASSRRDTPTYEQYF